The 23 T cell receptor beta chains reported below all come from one sample, sequenced in a study of shared clonotypes between healthy human individuals. Sequencing was performed with immunoSEQ multiplex PCR; in TCRdb, only in-frame clones are kept and a portion is missing. The data show roughly 2.5 million clones, approximately 90% seen once. What was sequenced was naive CD4+ T cells sorted from blood. Subset described: CD45RA+ positively selected. These receptors came from a man younger than 35 in good health.

This chain joins TRBV6-6 and TRBJ2-7, with 12 positions matching TRBD2. Germline assignment: CDR1 MNHNY and CDR2 SVGAGI (reference sequence). CDR3 length: 15 residues. After removal of 6 bases from V and 3 bases from J, the junction contained 6 bases not matched to a gene. The CDR3: CASSPMTSGSYEQYF. The CDR3 nucleotides are TGTGCCAGCAGCCCAATGACTAGCGGGAGCTACGAGCAGTACTTC.

Worth noting for this clone: The same CDR3 can be traced to other DNA sequences in this sample. The chain couples TRBV7-2 to TRBJ1-5; D remains ambiguous. There are 14 residues in the CDR3. Between the trimmed V and J ends, which lost 5 bases and 0 bases, there was a span of 8 bases. Germline loops: CDR1 SGHTA, CDR2 FQGNSA. This CDR3 reads CASSPDGSNQPQHF. CDR3 nucleotide sequence: TGTGCCAGCAGCCCCGACGGTAGCAATCAGCCCCAGCATTTT.

A few counts support this clone. The chain recombines TRBV7-3 with TRBJ1-6; D is possibly TRBD1 (5 bases). The CDR3 runs 17 residues. Between the trimmed V and J ends, which lost 6 bases and 10 bases, there was a span of 25 bases. CDR1 and CDR2 (germline): SGHTA, FQGTGA. The CDR3 DNA reads TGTGCCAGCAGAATGAAACCCGACAGAGGGAAGGGGTCACCCCTCCACTTT. It specifies CASRMKPDRGKGSPLHF.

This chain links TRBV5-4 with TRBJ2-5; the match to TRBD2 covers 9 bases. CDR1 SGHNT and CDR2 YYREEE come from the germline V gene (reference sequence). V shed 7 bases, J shed 0 bases, and the junction held 13 bases outside the gene matches. The CDR3 is made up of 17 amino acids. The CDR3 bases are TGTGCCAGCTCCTCCGGGACAACTAGCGGGTACCAAGAGACCCAGTACTTC. Translated, it gives CASSSGTTSGYQETQYF.

This chain links TRBV2 with TRBJ2-2, with a weak D call TRBD2 (6 bases). The germline CDR1 and CDR2 sequences are SNHLY and FYNNEI. The CDR3 is made up of 14 amino acids. The V end was cut by 5 bases, the J end by 4 bases, with 11 bases between. The DNA for the CDR3 is TGTGCCAGCAGTTACGGGAGTGGCACCGGGGAGCTGTTTTTT. It specifies CASSYGSGTGELFF.

On this clone itself: A junction boundary mismatches the germline segment, possibly from a read error. The rearrangement links TRBV5-1 to TRBJ1-2, with D perhaps TRBD1 (5 bases). This CDR3 comprises 16 residues. Germline V gene sequence: CDR1 SGHRS, CDR2 YFSETQ. CDR3 sequence: CASSLGGWTSPSGYTF. CDR3 DNA sequence: TGCGCCAGCAGTTTGGGAGGATGGACATCTCCGTCGGGCTACACCTTC.

The CDR3 DNA reads TGTGCCAGCAGTGTGGAAGGGGGCACCGCGAACACCGGGGAGCTGTTTTTT. This sequence encodes CASSVEGGTANTGELFF. This rearrangement joins TRBV6-4 to TRBJ2-2, with 7 nucleotides matching TRBD1. CDR1 and CDR2 from the germline V gene are MRHNA and SNTAGT. This CDR3 comprises 17 residues. Germline trimming cut 4 bases from V and 0 bases from J; bases unmatched to any gene: 8.

The chain combines TRBV6-5 with TRBJ2-3; 8 nucleotides agree with TRBD1. Germline V CDR1 and CDR2: MNHEY, SVGAGI. The CDR3 has 15 residues. The V gene end was trimmed by 6 bases and the J gene end by 4 bases; junction bases not matched to a gene: 9. This CDR3 is CASSLSGGYPDTQYF. The CDR3 DNA reads TGTGCCAGCAGCCTATCAGGGGGCTACCCAGATACGCAGTATTTT.

This clone was seen more than once but under ten times. J is TRBJ1-1 and V is TRBV6-1; TRBD1 is a possible D gene (5 bases). This CDR3 is built from 12 residues. Trimming removed 10 bases from V and 4 bases from J, with 13 bases in between. Germline CDR1 and CDR2: MNHNS and SASEGT. The CDR3 DNA reads TGTGCCACTTCGCAGGGACCCACTGAAGCTTTCTTT. As protein: CATSQGPTEAFF.

The J gene is TRBJ2-7, the V gene TRBV5-1, with 9 bases aligning to TRBD2. Germline CDR1 and CDR2: SGHRS and YFSETQ. The CDR3 runs to 17 residues. Trimming at V came to 4 bases and at J to 0 bases, leaving 11 bases not matched to a gene. Written as DNA, the CDR3 is TGCGCCAGCAGCCAAGCGGGGGGCCTCCAGAGCTCCTACGAGCAGTACTTC. Amino acid sequence: CASSQAGGLQSSYEQYF.

The chain has TRBV5-1 and TRBJ2-6; D may be TRBD1 or TRBD2 (5 bases each). V shed 3 bases and J shed 0 bases, with 7 bases lying between them. The CDR3 is made up of 15 amino acids. Germline lookup yields CDR1 SGHRS and CDR2 YFSETQ. DNA of the CDR3: TGCGCCAGCAGCTGGGGGAGCTCTGGGGCCAACGTCCTGACTTTC. Protein sequence: CASSWGSSGANVLTF.

The chain uses TRBV27 and TRBJ2-1; the D gene is possibly TRBD1 (6 bases). V gave up 3 bases and J gave up 7 bases, with 10 bases separating them. The CDR3 covers 13 residues. Germline V lookup: CDR1 MNHEY, CDR2 SMNVEV (reference sequence). Here the CDR3 DNA reads TGTGCCAGCAGTTTTCAGGGGCGGAATGAGCAGTTCTTC. Protein product: CASSFQGRNEQFF.

This chain links TRBV18 with TRBJ2-1, with D uncertain. Between the trimmed V and J ends, which lost 0 bases and 10 bases, there was a span of 13 bases. The germline V gene encodes CDR1 KGHSH and CDR2 LQKENI. CDR3 length: 14 residues. The CDR3 bases are TGTGCCAGCTCACCACCGGTGGGGAAATACGAGCAGTTCTTC. Translated, it gives CASSPPVGKYEQFF. Together with reference TRBV18 and TRBJ2-1, the CDR3 gives the full variable domain: NAGVMQNPRHLVRRRGQEARLRCSPMKGHSHVYWYRQLPEEGLKFMVYLQKENIIDESGMPKERFSAEFPKEGPSILRIQQVVRGDSAAYFCASSPPVGKYEQFFGPGTRLTVL.

The chain combines TRBV11-1 with TRBJ2-7, with D possibly TRBD1 on 6 matching bases. This CDR3 has 15 residues. Trimming removed 1 base from V and 3 bases from J, with 13 bases in between. Germline CDR1 reads SGHAT; CDR2 reads FQDESV (reference sequence). CDR3 loop: CASSLGGGIHYEQYF. DNA of the CDR3: TGTGCCAGCAGCTTAGGAGGGGGAATACACTACGAGCAGTACTTC. Supplemented by reference TRBV11-1 and TRBJ2-7, the full variable domain reads EAEVAQSPRYKITEKSQAVAFWCDPISGHATLYWYRQILGQGPELLVQFQDESVVDDSQLPKDRFSAERLKGVDSTLKIQPAELGDSAMYLCASSLGGGIHYEQYFGPGTRLTVT.

The CDR3, as DNA: TGTGCCAGCTCCGCCGGGGGTTCGGTTGAGCAGTACTTC. Protein sequence: CASSAGGSVEQYF. The gene calls are TRBV7-9 and TRBJ2-7; tentative D call: TRBD2 (6 bases). Germline CDR1 SEHNR, CDR2 FQNEAQ (reference sequence). The CDR3 consists of 13 residues. Trimming cost V 8 bases and J 7 bases, with 18 bases left between them.

The genes are TRBV18 and TRBJ1-1; weak D call: TRBD1 (5 bases). Germline CDR1 reads KGHSH; CDR2 reads LQKENI. CDR3 length equals 13 residues. Trimming took off 2 bases at V and 8 bases at J, with 12 bases between the two ends. CDR3: CASSPVSGPEAFF. The CDR3 region has the DNA TGTGCCAGCTCACCAGTGTCGGGGCCGGAAGCTTTCTTT.

A note on this clone: The same CDR3 can be traced to other DNA sequences in this sample. The gene calls are TRBV11-2 and TRBJ2-1; D call uncertain. Germline CDR1 SGHAT, CDR2 FQNNGV. Trimming left V 5 bases short and J 0 bases short, with 11 bases between. There are 15 residues in the CDR3. DNA of the CDR3: TGTGCCAGCAGCCCTGGCGGCGGCTCCTACAATGAGCAGTTCTTC. This translates into CASSPGGGSYNEQFF.

The chain couples TRBV27 to TRBJ2-5, with unresolved D. From germline, CDR1 is MNHEY and CDR2 SMNVEV (reference sequence). V lost 6 bases and J lost 7, with 21 bases in between. The CDR3 sequence is 15 residues long. The CDR3 reads CASSATKGSLSTQYF. Written as DNA, the CDR3 is TGTGCCAGCAGCGCCACGAAGGGCTCCTTATCGACCCAGTACTTC.

The rearrangement links TRBV19 to TRBJ2-7, with TRBD2 identical over 8 bases. Germline lookup yields CDR1 LNHDA and CDR2 SQIVND (reference sequence). The CDR3 sequence is 14 residues long. V was pared by 4 bases and J by 2 bases, with 4 bases of the junction left unmatched. The CDR3 DNA follows: TGTGCCAGTAGTAACCCGGGGGGGACCTACGAGCAGTACTTC. Its protein product is CASSNPGGTYEQYF.

The chain links TRBV6-1 to TRBJ2-1; weak D call: TRBD2 (5 bases). Germline values: CDR1 MNHNS, CDR2 SASEGT. V gave up 7 bases and J gave up 3 bases, with 13 bases separating them. CDR3 length equals 14 residues. The CDR3 DNA reads TGTGCCAGCAAATCCGGGATAGGCTACAATGAGCAGTTCTTC. This gives the protein CASKSGIGYNEQFF.

The V call is TRBV6-6, the J call TRBJ1-1; D unresolved. The length of the CDR3 is 12 residues. Trimming pared 2 bases from V and 10 bases from J, leaving 11 bases between. In germline, CDR1 is MNHNY, CDR2 SVGAGI (reference sequence). CDR3 nucleotides: TGTGCCAGCAGTTACCTCAGCTCTGGAGCTTTCTTT. Amino acid sequence: CASSYLSSGAFF.

The chain uses TRBV7-9 and TRBJ2-5, with TRBD1 identical over 10 bases. The length of the CDR3 is 19 residues. Germline assignment: CDR1 SEHNR and CDR2 FQNEAQ (reference sequence). Losses at the gene ends were 5 bases for V and 2 bases for J; bases not matched to a gene: 17. CDR3 in DNA: TGTGCCAGCAGCCGTGCGACAGGGGGCAAGTGGCAGGTTCAAGAGACCCAGTACTTC. Amino acids: CASSRATGGKWQVQETQYF. Looking up the rest from reference TRBV7-9 and TRBJ2-5 gives the full variable domain: DTGVSQNPRHKITKRGQNVTFRCDPISEHNRLYWYRQTLGQGPEFLTYFQNEAQLEKSRLLSDRFSAERPKGSFSTLEIQRTEQGDSAMYLCASSRATGGKWQVQETQYFGPGTRLLVL.

This rearrangement joins TRBV5-8 to TRBJ1-1; 7 positions agree with TRBD1. V shed 0 bases and J 1 base; nucleotides not matched to a gene: 12. The CDR3 spans 18 residues. Germline CDR1 and CDR2: SGHTS and YDEGEE. The CDR3 DNA sequence: TGTGCCAGCAGCTTGGATGTCCATTACAGGGGAAGGAACACTGAAGCTTTCTTT. It yields the protein CASSLDVHYRGRNTEAFF.